This is a list of T cell receptor beta chains from one sample in a study of OX40 agonist ivuxolimab in advanced cancers. Clones were sequenced by immunoSEQ multiplex PCR, and TCRdb holds only the in-frame ones, with some missing. Here the sample spans some 74,000 clones, 86% being singletons. This material consisted of CD4+ or CD8+ T cells sorted from blood, taken in a trial of the OX40 agonist ivuxolimab. Receptors originate from an adult with an advanced solid tumor such as melanoma, head and neck, liver or kidney cancer. Both conserved end residues are part of each CDR3. Fields, in order: D gene, J gene, V gene, clone size, CDR3 protein, CDR3 DNA. D genes are given only for firm matches. The size of a clone is reported for some rows only, either as once, few or many, or as a class for expanded clones.

D gene: NA; J gene: TRBJ2-5; V gene: TRBV11-3; clone size: NA; CDR3 protein: CASSLSGNQETQYF; CDR3 DNA: TGTGCCAGCAGCTTATCCGGGAACCAAGAGACCCAGTACTTC
D gene: TRBD1; J gene: TRBJ2-3; V gene: TRBV11-2; clone size: NA; CDR3 protein: CASRKRTGGTDTQYF; CDR3 DNA: TGTGCCAGCAGGAAGAGGACAGGGGGCACAGATACGCAGTATTTT
D gene: NA; J gene: TRBJ1-1; V gene: TRBV6-5; clone size: NA; CDR3 protein: CASSAFPGLRTGAFF; CDR3 DNA: TGTGCCAGCAGTGCCTTTCCGGGACTACGAACAGGAGCTTTCTTT
D gene: NA; J gene: TRBJ1-1; V gene: TRBV15; clone size: NA; CDR3 protein: CATSSEVGREAFF; CDR3 DNA: TGTGCCACCAGCAGTGAAGTGGGGAGGGAAGCTTTCTTT
D gene: NA; J gene: TRBJ2-5; V gene: TRBV7-2; clone size: NA; CDR3 protein: CASSLASTGGQETQYF; CDR3 DNA: TGTGCCAGCAGCTTAGCCTCCACCGGGGGACAAGAGACCCAGTACTTC
D gene: NA; J gene: TRBJ2-5; V gene: TRBV12-2; clone size: NA; CDR3 protein: CASRLAGREYQETQYF; CDR3 DNA: TGTGCAAGTCGCTTAGCAGGGCGGGAGTACCAAGAGACCCAGTACTTC
D gene: NA; J gene: TRBJ1-4; V gene: TRBV27; clone size: once; CDR3 protein: CASSLGLAGGAHNEKLFF; CDR3 DNA: TGTGCCAGCAGTTTAGGGCTCGCGGGGGGGGCGCATAATGAAAAACTGTTTTTT
D gene: NA; J gene: TRBJ2-3; V gene: TRBV11-3; clone size: NA; CDR3 protein: CASSFTSGDTQYF; CDR3 DNA: TGTGCCAGCAGCTTCACATCCGGAGATACGCAGTATTTT
D gene: NA; J gene: TRBJ2-1; V gene: TRBV4-2; clone size: NA; CDR3 protein: CASSQDSGPSYNEQFF; CDR3 DNA: TGTGCCAGCAGCCAAGATTCTGGACCCTCCTACAATGAGCAGTTCTTC
D gene: NA; J gene: TRBJ2-3; V gene: TRBV18; clone size: NA; CDR3 protein: CASSPPKVDTDTQYF; CDR3 DNA: TGTGCCAGCTCACCCCCAAAGGTAGACACAGATACGCAGTATTTT
D gene: NA; J gene: TRBJ2-1; V gene: TRBV29-1; clone size: NA; CDR3 protein: CSVLEAGLSEQFF; CDR3 DNA: TGCAGCGTCCTTGAGGCAGGCCTCAGTGAGCAGTTCTTC
D gene: NA; J gene: TRBJ2-7; V gene: TRBV27; clone size: once; CDR3 protein: CASIDARGSYEQYF; CDR3 DNA: TGTGCCAGCATCGACGCTCGGGGGTCCTACGAGCAGTACTTC
D gene: TRBD1; J gene: TRBJ1-2; V gene: TRBV15; clone size: NA; CDR3 protein: CATSSQGQGVANYGYTF; CDR3 DNA: TGTGCCACCAGCAGCCAGGGACAGGGGGTGGCTAACTATGGCTACACCTTC
D gene: NA; J gene: TRBJ1-3; V gene: TRBV6-5; clone size: NA; CDR3 protein: CASSYNSGNTIYF; CDR3 DNA: TGTGCCAGCAGTTACAACTCTGGAAACACCATATATTTT
D gene: NA; J gene: TRBJ1-4; V gene: TRBV7-2; clone size: NA; CDR3 protein: CASSPFAQEEKLFF; CDR3 DNA: TGTGCCAGCAGCCCTTTTGCGCAGGAAGAAAAACTGTTTTTT
D gene: NA; J gene: TRBJ2-3; V gene: TRBV5-1; clone size: NA; CDR3 protein: CASSLARGYTDTQYF; CDR3 DNA: TGCGCCAGCAGCTTGGCCAGGGGCTACACAGATACGCAGTATTTT
D gene: NA; J gene: TRBJ1-1; V gene: TRBV6-6; clone size: NA; CDR3 protein: CASSYSFGGKTEAFF; CDR3 DNA: TGTGCCAGCAGTTACTCGTTCGGGGGGAAGACTGAAGCTTTCTTT